This is a list of T cell receptor beta chains from one sample in a study of CD8+CD57+ T cells in acquired aplastic anemia. Using its own MiXCR run on the reads, TCRdb lists one record per CDR3 protein. The sample has about 120,000 distinct CDR3 sequences, 45% to 60% seen once. The source material was sorted CD4+, CD8+, or CD8+CD57+ T cells (not recorded which) from PBMCs. Receptor source: a human donor with aplastic anemia. Both conserved end residues are trimmed from each CDR3.

V: TRBV7-3
CDR3: ASGANTGELF

V: TRBV7-8
CDR3: ASSIQPTSYEQF

V: TRBV19
CDR3: ASSIRANTEAF

V: TRBV12-3/TRBV12-4
CDR3: ASKTGGIEQF

V: TRBV20-1
CDR3: SAVYTAYEQY

V: TRBV11-1
CDR3: ASSLAVVRDTMGTDTQY

V: TRBV10-3
CDR3: AISVSANTEAF

V: TRBV6-2/TRBV6-3
CDR3: ASSYLTGGGDTQY

V: TRBV6-1
CDR3: ASSVGQHNEQF

V: TRBV2
CDR3: ASSERHSNSYEQY

V: TRBV7-6
CDR3: ASSWATGTEQF

V: TRBV2
CDR3: ASSEGFRGANNEQF